A selection of T cell receptor beta chains follows, all from one sample in a study of blood T cell repertoires in COVID-19. Assay: immunoSEQ multiplex PCR; the TCRdb copy retains only in-frame clones and omits some. Counted here are some 71,000 clones, 90% occurring once; the ten biggest clones make up 5% to 6.5%. Material: peripheral blood. These receptors were taken from a middle-aged man with acute or convalescent COVID-19. The CDR3 runs from the conserved cysteine through the conserved F or W. The size field is filled for only some rows; it gives once, few, many or a size class.

V: TRBV30; J: TRBJ1-4; size: -; CDR3: CAWSQDRGNEKLFF
V: TRBV24-1; J: TRBJ1-2; size: -; CDR3: CATSDLAGGYTF
V: TRBV7-2; J: TRBJ2-1; size: -; CDR3: CASTRRTSGRGVNEQFF
V: TRBV3-1/TRBV3-2; J: TRBJ2-5; size: -; CDR3: CASSQDWVSSGRRETQYF
V: TRBV6-4; J: TRBJ2-1; size: -; CDR3: CASSRGSGSYNEQFF
V: TRBV7-2; J: TRBJ1-2; size: once; CDR3: CASSLARDYGYTF
V: TRBV6-5; J: TRBJ2-7; size: -; CDR3: CASLGTSGTEQYF
V: TRBV5-1; J: TRBJ1-3; size: -; CDR3: CASSEGQAEGNTIYF
V: TRBV24-1; J: TRBJ2-2; size: -; CDR3: CATSDMTGEGGELFF
V: TRBV11-2; J: TRBJ1-2; size: -; CDR3: CASSYYPYRQGKGGYGYTF
V: TRBV7-9; J: TRBJ1-6; size: -; CDR3: CASRGGDNSPLHF
V: TRBV19; J: TRBJ2-2; size: -; CDR3: CASSQGLAGGNTGELFF
V: TRBV5-5; J: TRBJ2-7; size: -; CDR3: CASSLSTGRTYEQYF
V: TRBV6-1; J: TRBJ2-3; size: -; CDR3: CASSDPREREVTDTQYF
V: TRBV5-1; J: TRBJ1-3; size: -; CDR3: CASSSNRGDTIYF
V: TRBV7-2; J: TRBJ2-1; size: -; CDR3: CASSFEGGNEQFF
V: TRBV4-3; J: TRBJ2-2; size: -; CDR3: CASSPGGNTGELFF
V: TRBV30; J: TRBJ2-1; size: once; CDR3: CAWAPFSGSFEMANEQFF
V: TRBV29-1; J: TRBJ2-7; size: -; CDR3: CSVEEGVAGAYEQYF
V: TRBV9; J: TRBJ2-2; size: -; CDR3: CASSVGLLGGNTGELFF
V: TRBV24-1; J: TRBJ2-3; size: -; CDR3: CATSDGGRPTDTQYF
V: TRBV18; J: TRBJ1-4; size: -; CDR3: CASGAAGEKLFF
V: TRBV5-1; J: TRBJ2-2; size: few; CDR3: CASSQTRGGDTGELFF
V: TRBV2; J: TRBJ1-5; size: -; CDR3: CASRPDRDQPQHF
V: TRBV18; J: TRBJ2-5; size: -; CDR3: CASYGLAGAQGETQYF
V: TRBV2; J: TRBJ1-5; size: -; CDR3: CASSENTGSNQPQHF
V: TRBV2; J: TRBJ1-2; size: -; CDR3: CASSEGGVLYGYTF
V: TRBV29-1; J: TRBJ2-5; size: -; CDR3: CSVGTGRTTQETQYF
V: TRBV9; J: TRBJ1-6; size: -; CDR3: CASSGGQGRSYNSPLHF
V: TRBV11-2; J: TRBJ2-1; size: -; CDR3: CASSRTSGVNEQFF
V: TRBV19; J: TRBJ2-5; size: once; CDR3: CASSIAEGETQYF
V: TRBV23-1; J: TRBJ2-1; size: -; CDR3: CASSQSDPGLAGGREFF
V: TRBV9; J: TRBJ1-1; size: -; CDR3: CASSVRVNTEAFF
V: TRBV5-4; J: TRBJ2-3; size: -; CDR3: CASSKQRVTDTQYF
V: TRBV6-5; J: TRBJ1-5; size: -; CDR3: CASGQGGNQAQHF
V: TRBV11-2; J: TRBJ2-5; size: -; CDR3: CASSWTRTSGETQYF
V: TRBV6-4; J: TRBJ1-1; size: few; CDR3: CASSDSSLTEAFF
V: TRBV6-1; J: TRBJ1-4; size: once; CDR3: CASSEDPPTSEKLFF
V: TRBV24-1; J: TRBJ2-3; size: -; CDR3: CATSGAHRGTDTQYF
V: TRBV7-9; J: TRBJ2-7; size: -; CDR3: CASNGAGQYEQYF
V: TRBV18; J: TRBJ2-5; size: once; CDR3: CASSLYQETQYF
V: TRBV29-1; J: TRBJ1-4; size: -; CDR3: CSVRKQGINEKLFF
V: TRBV5-5; J: TRBJ2-7; size: -; CDR3: CASSSTGYEQYF
V: TRBV7-6; J: TRBJ2-1; size: -; CDR3: CASSGDRGRREAYNEQFF
V: TRBV12-3/TRBV12-4; J: TRBJ2-7; size: -; CDR3: CASASGTGYEQYF
V: TRBV24-1; J: TRBJ2-5; size: -; CDR3: CATSDIQETQYF
V: TRBV24-1; J: TRBJ2-1; size: -; CDR3: CATSDTSGSSYNEQFF
V: TRBV28; J: TRBJ2-7; size: few; CDR3: CASATVTPSYEQYF
V: TRBV6-5; J: TRBJ1-1; size: -; CDR3: CASSPRELEAFF
V: TRBV29-1; J: TRBJ1-1; size: -; CDR3: CSVVIPGQGTGAFF
V: TRBV7-2; J: TRBJ2-5; size: -; CDR3: CASSSGLAGGQETQYF